Reported below is one TCR beta chain. The sample is drawn from a study of T-cell reconstitution after alpha-beta-depleted transplantation in children. Library preparation (for TCRbeta) was performed with unique molecular identifiers. TCRdb passed the PCR reads through MiXCR, listing each CDR3 protein once. Altogether approximately 800,000 distinct CDR3 sequences are present, roughly 16% being singletons, with the ten largest covering about 5%. Trimming took 0 bases from V and 6 from J; bases not matched to a gene: 4. This CDR3 has 15 amino acids. Germline CDR1 is LGHNA and CDR2 is YNFKEQ. The chain has TRBV4-2 and TRBJ2-3; 9 nucleotides align to TRBD2. This TCR was recovered from a male patient younger than 18 who had a stem cell transplant for acute lymphoblastic leukemia, so the T cells may come from the graft donor. The material was PBMCs, mostly from graft donor cells, obtained 360 days after TCRalphabeta/CD19-depleted stem cell transplant. DNA of the CDR3: TGTGCCAGCAGCCAAGATAGCGGGAGTAGGGATACGCAGTATTTT. This sequence encodes CASSQDSGSRDTQYF.